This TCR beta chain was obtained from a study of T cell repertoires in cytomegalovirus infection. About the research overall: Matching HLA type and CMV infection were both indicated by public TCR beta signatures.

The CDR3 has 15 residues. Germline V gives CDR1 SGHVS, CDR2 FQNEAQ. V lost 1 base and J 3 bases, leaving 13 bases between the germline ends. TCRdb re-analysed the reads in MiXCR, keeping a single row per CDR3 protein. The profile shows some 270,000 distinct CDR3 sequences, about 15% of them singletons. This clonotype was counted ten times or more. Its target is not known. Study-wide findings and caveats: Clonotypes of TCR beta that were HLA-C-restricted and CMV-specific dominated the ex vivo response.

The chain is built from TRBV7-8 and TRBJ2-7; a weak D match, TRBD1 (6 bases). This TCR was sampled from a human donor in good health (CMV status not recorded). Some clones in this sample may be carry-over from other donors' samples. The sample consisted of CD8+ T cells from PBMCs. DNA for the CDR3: TGTGCCAGCAGCTTAGTGGACAGCCAATACTACGAGCAGTACTTC. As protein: CASSLVDSQYYEQYF.